This entry lists 28 T cell receptor beta chains sequenced from one sample in a study of T-cell memory formation after mild COVID-19. TCRdb passed the 5' RACE reads through MiXCR, listing each CDR3 protein once. This sample has around 430,000 distinct CDR3 sequences, with more than 15% found just once. The source material was PBMCs or a T cell subset sorted from them (not recorded which). These receptors all stem from a man aged 18 to 29 who had mild COVID-19 (a few samples of this study predate the infection). Cell type and time point are not known.

The chain carries TRBV5-6 and TRBJ1-2; possibly TRBD1 for D (6 bases). Trimming pared 9 bases from V and 4 bases from J, leaving 16 bases between. CDR3 length equals 13 residues. Germline values: CDR1 SGHDT, CDR2 YYEEEE. This CDR3 is CATGFRGGYGYTF. DNA of the CDR3: TGTGCCACCGGGTTCAGGGGCGGCTATGGCTACACCTTC.

This clonotype was found a few times. The chain has TRBV3-1 and TRBJ2-5; D not resolved. Trimming cost V 0 bases and J 1 base, with 9 bases left between them. The V gene's germline CDR1 is LGHDT and CDR2 YNNKEL (reference sequence). The CDR3 is 15 residues long. The CDR3 region has the DNA TGTGCCAGCAGCCAAGATTGGGCCACCCAAGAGACCCAGTACTTC. Encoded protein: CASSQDWATQETQYF.

This clonotype was observed at least ten times. The V call is TRBV29-1, the J call TRBJ2-5; 9 nucleotides align to TRBD2. CDR1 and CDR2 (germline): SQVTM, ANQGSEA. The CDR3 extends over 15 amino acids. V gave up 3 bases and J gave up 2 bases; unmatched junction bases: 7. The CDR3 region is CSVERGGRVQETQYF. Written as DNA, the CDR3 is TGCAGCGTTGAGCGGGGGGGCCGGGTACAAGAGACCCAGTACTTC.

This clonotype has more than one count but fewer than ten. The chain carries TRBV6-5 and TRBJ2-3, with D perhaps TRBD2 (7 bases). Germline CDR1 and CDR2: MNHEY and SVGAGI. The CDR3 totals 13 residues. Trimming removed 6 bases at V and 10 bases at J, with 17 bases between. Here the CDR3 reads CASSPTWGGAQYF. DNA of the CDR3: TGTGCCAGCAGCCCCACTTGGGGGGGCGCGCAGTATTTT.

This clonotype was seen a handful of times. The V gene is TRBV4-1, the J gene TRBJ2-7, with 7 bases that match TRBD2. In germline, CDR1 is MGHRA, CDR2 YSYEKL. The V gene end was trimmed by 0 bases and the J gene end by 0 bases; junction bases not matched to a gene: 2. The CDR3 is made up of 15 amino acids. The CDR3 sequence is CASSQDRGDSYEQYF. The CDR3, as DNA: TGCGCCAGCAGCCAAGACCGGGGGGACTCCTACGAGCAGTACTTC.

This clonotype was observed a few times. This chain links TRBV18 with TRBJ1-3; D is uncertain. CDR1 and CDR2 (germline): KGHSH, LQKENI. Trimming took off 3 bases at V and 5 bases at J, with 14 bases between the two ends. This CDR3 is 15 amino acids long. The CDR3 spells CASSPPAGSRNTIYF. Here the CDR3 DNA reads TGTGCCAGCTCACCCCCCGCAGGATCTAGAAACACCATATATTTT.

This clonotype occurred a few times. The chain joins TRBV2 to TRBJ1-6; D is undetermined. Trimming took off 4 bases at V and 10 bases at J, with 20 bases between the two ends. This CDR3 spans 16 amino acids. Germline V gene data show CDR1 as SNHLY and CDR2 as FYNNEI. The CDR3: CASSGMVQVRASPLHF. The CDR3 coding sequence is TGTGCCAGCAGTGGAATGGTGCAGGTCCGCGCATCACCCCTCCACTTT.

V is TRBV20-1 and J is TRBJ1-2; D is possibly TRBD1 (5 bases). V was trimmed by 7 bases and J by 7 bases, leaving 13 bases between them. Germline V gene lookup returns CDR1 DFQATT and CDR2 SNEGSKA (reference sequence). This CDR3 has 11 amino acids. CDR3: CSVGGTRGYTF. CDR3 in DNA: TGCAGTGTGGGGGGTACCCGTGGCTACACCTTC.

This clonotype came up a few times. This chain uses TRBV7-2 with TRBJ2-7; no definite D call. This CDR3 region has 15 residues. Germline CDR1 is SGHTA and CDR2 is FQGNSA. V lost 2 bases and J lost 1, with 12 bases in between. This chain's CDR3 is CASSLIAGQSYEQYF. The CDR3 nucleotides read TGTGCCAGCAGCTTAATCGCAGGTCAATCCTACGAGCAGTACTTC.

This clonotype was seen only a few times. The chain joins TRBV7-2 to TRBJ2-7, with 7 nucleotides matching TRBD1. This CDR3 contains 13 residues. Per germline, CDR1 SGHTA and CDR2 FQGNSA. V shed 4 bases and J 3 bases; nucleotides not matched to a gene: 3. DNA for the CDR3: TGTGCCAGCAGCTCCGGGACAGACTACGAGCAGTACTTC. Translation gives CASSSGTDYEQYF.

V gene TRBV20-1 combines with J gene TRBJ1-6; 10 bases are shared with TRBD1. Germline CDR1 is DFQATT and CDR2 is SNEGSKA (reference sequence). The length of the CDR3 is 16 residues. V lost 3 bases, J lost 5 bases, and 7 bases stayed unmatched. The CDR3 sequence is CSASPDRGEHNSPLHF. The CDR3 DNA is TGCAGTGCTAGTCCGGACAGGGGGGAGCATAATTCACCCCTCCACTTT.

The chain joins TRBV19 to TRBJ2-1, with D possibly TRBD2 on 7 matching bases. The CDR3 contains 16 residues. The germline gives CDR1 LNHDA, CDR2 SQIVND (reference sequence). The V end was cut by 6 bases, the J end by 8 bases, with 23 bases between. CDR3 residues: CASRVLDGGGAYEQFF. The CDR3 DNA reads as TGTGCCAGTAGGGTCCTTGACGGAGGGGGGGCCTATGAGCAGTTCTTC. Full variable domain (remainder filled in from reference TRBV19 and TRBJ2-1): DGGITQSPKYLFRKEGQNVTLSCEQNLNHDAMYWYRQDPGQGLRLIYYSQIVNDFQKGDIAEGYSVSREKKESFPLTVTSAQKNPTAFYLCASRVLDGGGAYEQFFGPGTRLTVL.

This clonotype has a single count. CDR3 sequence (DNA): TGTGCCAGCAGCCAAGGCTCAGGGGGCGACACTGAAGCTTTCTTT. It specifies CASSQGSGGDTEAFF. J is TRBJ1-1 and V is TRBV4-2; 8 bases are a match to TRBD1. Germline V gene data show CDR1 as LGHNA and CDR2 as YNFKEQ. This CDR3 is 15 amino acids long. The junction had 4 bases not matched to a gene; V was cut back by 1 base and J by 3 bases.

This clonotype came up a few times. The chain has TRBV12-3 or TRBV12-4 and TRBJ1-6, with D hard to call. V gave up 6 bases and J gave up 3 bases, with 12 bases separating them. The CDR3 runs to 15 residues. The CDR3 spells CASSLVLFYNSPLHF. CDR3 DNA: TGTGCCAGCAGCTTGGTGCTGTTCTATAATTCACCCCTCCACTTT.

The table lists this clonotype with many counts. This chain joins TRBV12-3 or TRBV12-4 and TRBJ1-1, with 7 bases that match TRBD1. CDR3 length: 11 residues. After removal of 7 bases from V and 12 bases from J, the junction contained 8 bases not matched to a gene. The chain's CDR3 is CASKRDSMTFF. CDR3 bases: TGTGCCAGCAAACGGGACAGCATGACTTTCTTT.

This clonotype was recorded a few times. Written as DNA, the CDR3 is TGCGCCAGCAGCGAGTATGCGGAGAAGCAGTACTTC. It specifies CASSEYAEKQYF. This chain connects TRBV5-1 to TRBJ2-7, with D unresolved. Deletions cut 4 bases from V and 8 bases from J, with 13 bases between. The CDR3 loop spans 12 amino acids. The germline CDR1 and CDR2 sequences are SGHRS and YFSETQ.

This clonotype was seen a handful of times. This chain links TRBV6-5 with TRBJ2-1, with D unclear. V shed 5 bases and J shed 9 bases, with 8 bases lying between them. This CDR3 has 11 amino acids. In germline, CDR1 is MNHEY, CDR2 SVGAGI. The CDR3 reads CASSTAAEQFF. CDR3 nucleotides: TGTGCCAGCAGTACCGCCGCTGAGCAGTTCTTC.

The V call is TRBV4-2, the J call TRBJ2-5, with D possibly matching TRBD1 (5 bases). V dropped 2 bases and J dropped 7 bases, with 17 bases sitting between them. Germline loops: CDR1 LGHNA, CDR2 YNFKEQ. This CDR3 region has 15 residues. DNA for the CDR3: TGTGCCAGCAGCCAACTGGGTGATTCTACAGGGACCCAGTACTTC. It translates to CASSQLGDSTGTQYF.

This clonotype turned up a few times. The chain couples TRBV20-1 to TRBJ1-4; maybe TRBD1 (5 bases). The ends were cut back, 5 bases at V and 4 bases at J, with 11 bases in the middle. CDR3 length equals 13 residues. Germline V gives CDR1 DFQATT, CDR2 SNEGSKA (reference sequence). The CDR3 region is CSAWGGSNEKLFF. CDR3 sequence (DNA): TGCAGTGCTTGGGGGGGGAGTAATGAAAAACTGTTTTTT.

This clonotype was seen a handful of times. V is TRBV12-3 or TRBV12-4 and J is TRBJ1-2, with D unclear. This CDR3 has 15 amino acids. V was pared by 3 bases and J by 7 bases, with 18 bases between. The CDR3, as DNA: TGTGCCAGCAGTTTGGTGGGCCACTGGGCACGTGGCTACACCTTC. The encoded protein is CASSLVGHWARGYTF.

The table lists this clonotype with a few counts. The rearrangement uses TRBV5-6 and TRBJ2-2; no firm D call. The CDR3 runs to 16 residues. Trimming took 0 bases from V and 4 from J, leaving 13 bases between them. Germline CDR1 and CDR2: SGHDT and YYEEEE. CDR3 protein: CASSLGPGVLTGELFF. In DNA form, the CDR3 reads TGTGCCAGCAGCTTGGGACCCGGAGTGCTCACCGGGGAGCTGTTTTTT.

The J gene is TRBJ2-5, the V gene TRBV20-1; possibly TRBD2 for D (5 bases). Looked up from germline, CDR1 is DFQATT and CDR2 is SNEGSKA (reference sequence). V was pared by 7 bases and J by 3 bases, with 27 bases between. The CDR3 length is 17 residues. The CDR3 protein is CSGVERWRRTLEETQYF. In DNA, the CDR3 is TGCAGTGGAGTTGAGAGGTGGAGACGGACTTTAGAAGAGACCCAGTACTTC.

This clonotype was seen only a few times. The rearrangement uses TRBV7-2 and TRBJ2-3; D not certain. The germline V gene has CDR1 SGHTA and CDR2 FQGNSA. Trimming stripped 5 bases from V and 2 bases from J, with 8 bases between. The CDR3 sequence is 13 residues long. The CDR3 DNA reads TGTGCCAGCAGCCGCAGGCTCACAGATACGCAGTATTTT. Its protein is CASSRRLTDTQYF.

This chain links TRBV7-2 with TRBJ1-5; D is unclear. Germline V gene sequence: CDR1 SGHTA, CDR2 FQGNSA. The CDR3 loop spans 14 amino acids. V lost 2 bases to trimming and J lost 5 bases, with 10 bases between them. CDR3 region: CASSLPGTYQPQHF. For the CDR3, the DNA is TGTGCCAGCAGCTTACCGGGTACTTATCAGCCCCAGCATTTT.

This clonotype has more than one count but fewer than ten. This chain uses TRBV20-1 with TRBJ2-7; 7 bases map to TRBD1. CDR3 size: 15 residues. Germline loops: CDR1 DFQATT, CDR2 SNEGSKA (reference sequence). V lost 0 bases, J lost 5 bases, and 10 bases stayed unmatched. The chain's CDR3 is CSARDPLTGLDEQYF. DNA of the CDR3: TGCAGTGCTAGAGATCCCTTGACAGGGCTCGACGAGCAGTACTTC.

The CDR3 region is CSARDIRGLASLTEAFF. The CDR3 DNA is TGCAGTGCTAGAGATATCAGGGGGCTGGCTAGTTTGACTGAAGCTTTCTTT. The chain employs TRBV20-1 and TRBJ1-1; 8 nucleotides align to TRBD1. The CDR3 sequence is 17 residues long. The J segment lost 5 bases and the V segment lost 0 bases, leaving 14 bases of the junction unmatched. Germline CDR1 is DFQATT and CDR2 is SNEGSKA (reference sequence).

In this sample, this clonotype turned up a few times. The chain employs TRBV15 and TRBJ1-5; D call uncertain. The CDR3 loop spans 13 amino acids. The V gene lost 1 base and the J gene lost 4 bases, with 5 bases spanning the gap. The germline CDR1 and CDR2 sequences are LNHNV and YYDKDF (reference sequence). The CDR3 sequence is CATSRADNQPQHF. CDR3 DNA: TGTGCCACCAGCAGAGCGGATAATCAGCCCCAGCATTTT.

This clonotype was seen many times. The chain employs TRBV4-1 and TRBJ1-5; D gene unclear. Germline V lookup: CDR1 MGHRA, CDR2 YSYEKL. Trimming cost V 1 base and J 4 bases, with 11 bases left between them. This CDR3 comprises 15 residues. CDR3 bases: TGCGCCAGCAGCCAAGTAGCGGACGAAAATCAGCCCCAGCATTTT. This gives the protein CASSQVADENQPQHF.